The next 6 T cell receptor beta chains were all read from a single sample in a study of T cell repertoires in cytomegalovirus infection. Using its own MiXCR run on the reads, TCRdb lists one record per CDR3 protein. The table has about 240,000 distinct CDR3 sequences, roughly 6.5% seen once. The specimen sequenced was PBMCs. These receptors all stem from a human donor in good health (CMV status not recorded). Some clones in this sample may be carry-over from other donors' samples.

CDR3 DNA: TGTGCCAGCAGTGTATGGGGACAGAGTTATGGCTACACCTTC. This encodes CASSVWGQSYGYTF. The V call is TRBV2, the J call TRBJ1-2; 7 bases match TRBD1. Germline loops: CDR1 SNHLY, CDR2 FYNNEI. The ends lost 4 bases at V and 5 bases at J; junction bases unmatched: 7. The CDR3 is made up of 14 amino acids.

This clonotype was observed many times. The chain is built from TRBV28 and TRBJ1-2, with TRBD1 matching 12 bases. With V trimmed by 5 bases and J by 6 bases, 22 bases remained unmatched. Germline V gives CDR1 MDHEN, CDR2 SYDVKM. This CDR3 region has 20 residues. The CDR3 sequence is CASSIMPPGTGGYGGNGYTF. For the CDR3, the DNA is TGTGCCAGCAGTATTATGCCCCCCGGGACAGGGGGCTACGGCGGGAATGGCTACACCTTC.

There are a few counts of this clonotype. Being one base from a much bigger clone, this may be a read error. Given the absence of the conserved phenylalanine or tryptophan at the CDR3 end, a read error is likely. CDR3 DNA: TGCGCCAGCAGCCAAGATATTACCCAGCGATCACCCCTCCACCTT. The encoded protein is CASSQDITQRSPLHL. The chain uses TRBV4-3 and TRBJ1-6, with D unresolved. Germline CDR1 is LGHNA and CDR2 is YSLEER. The CDR3 totals 15 residues. With 0 bases removed from V and 10 bases from J, the gap between germline ends came to 13 bases.

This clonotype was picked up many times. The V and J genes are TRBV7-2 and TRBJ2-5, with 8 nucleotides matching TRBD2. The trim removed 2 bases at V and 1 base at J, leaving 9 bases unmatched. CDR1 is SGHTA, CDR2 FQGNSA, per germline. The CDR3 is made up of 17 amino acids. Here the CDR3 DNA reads TGTGCCAGCAGCTTATTCCGGGGGGGGGGTTTCCAAGAGACCCAGTACTTC. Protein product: CASSLFRGGGFQETQYF.

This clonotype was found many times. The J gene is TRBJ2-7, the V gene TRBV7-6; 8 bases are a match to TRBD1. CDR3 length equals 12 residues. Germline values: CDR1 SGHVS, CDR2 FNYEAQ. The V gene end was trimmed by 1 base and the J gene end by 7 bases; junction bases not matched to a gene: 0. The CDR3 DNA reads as TGTGCCAGCAGCTTAGGGACAGGGGAGCAGTACTTC. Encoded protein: CASSLGTGEQYF.

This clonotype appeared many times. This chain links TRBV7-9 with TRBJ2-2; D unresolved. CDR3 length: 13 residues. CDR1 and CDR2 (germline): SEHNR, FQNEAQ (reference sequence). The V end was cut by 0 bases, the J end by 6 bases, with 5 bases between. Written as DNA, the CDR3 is TGTGCCAGCAGCTTAGCGTTCCCCGGGGAGCTGTTTTTT. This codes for CASSLAFPGELFF. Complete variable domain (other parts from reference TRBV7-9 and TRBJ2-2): DTGVSQNPRHKITKRGQNVTFRCDPISEHNRLYWYRQTLGQGPEFLTYFQNEAQLEKSRLLSDRFSAERPKGSFSTLEIQRTEQGDSAMYLCASSLAFPGELFFGEGSRLTVL.